The 20 T cell receptor beta chains below come from one sample, sequenced in a study of shared clonotypes between healthy human individuals. Libraries were prepared by immunoSEQ multiplex PCR; TCRdb keeps only in-frame clonotypes and omits some of them. The sample contains some 2 million clones, about 95% of which appear only once. Naivety among CD8 cells was defined by CD45RO negativity and positive CCR7 selection, thereby excluding terminally differentiated effector memory CD45RA+ cells. Input material: naive CD8+ T cells sorted from blood. Source of these receptors: a man between 18 and 29 years old in good health.

This rearrangement joins TRBV15 to TRBJ2-2; D uncertain. Trimming took 5 bases from V and 3 from J, leaving 10 bases between them. The germline CDR1 and CDR2 sequences are LNHNV and YYDKDF (reference sequence). This CDR3 contains 14 residues. The chain's CDR3 is CATSSEIYTGELFF. CDR3 coding DNA: TGTGCCACCAGCTCGGAAATCTACACCGGGGAGCTGTTTTTT.

The chain employs TRBV9 and TRBJ2-1, with 15 bases aligning to TRBD2. This CDR3 region has 17 residues. Germline V CDR1 and CDR2: SGDLS, YYNGEE. V shed 0 bases and J 4 bases; nucleotides not matched to a gene: 2. The CDR3 sequence is CASSVGTSGGAYNEQFF. The DNA for the CDR3 is TGTGCCAGCAGCGTAGGGACTAGCGGGGGGGCTTACAATGAGCAGTTCTTC.

On this clone: Other DNA sequences in the same sample also yield this CDR3. This chain connects TRBV2 to TRBJ2-3, with 9 bases aligning to TRBD2. Trimming at V came to 2 bases and at J to 2 bases, leaving 2 bases not matched to a gene. CDR3 length equals 15 residues. The germline V gene encodes CDR1 SNHLY and CDR2 FYNNEI. Written as DNA, the CDR3 is TGTGCCAGCAGTGAACTAGCGGGATCCACAGATACGCAGTATTTT. Translation: CASSELAGSTDTQYF.

The chain carries TRBV9 and TRBJ2-6; D uncertain. V lost 1 base, J lost 4 bases, and 6 bases lay in between. Germline V gene lookup returns CDR1 SGDLS and CDR2 YYNGEE. The CDR3 extends over 14 amino acids. The DNA of the CDR3 is TGTGCCAGCAGCGTACCCCAGGGGGCCAACGTCCTGACTTTC. It is translated as CASSVPQGANVLTF.

The rearrangement links TRBV7-8 to TRBJ2-5; perhaps TRBD1 as D (5 bases). The CDR3 is 18 residues long. V was cut by 5 bases and J by 5 bases, with 27 bases left in between. Germline lookup yields CDR1 SGHVS and CDR2 FQNEAQ. In nucleotides, the CDR3 is TGTGCCAGCAGCCCACTGGGCGGACCAGAGAAGGGGTGGGAGACCCAGTACTTC. This sequence encodes CASSPLGGPEKGWETQYF.

This clone has a handful of counts. This chain connects TRBV10-2 to TRBJ1-1; perhaps TRBD1 as D (5 bases). The germline CDR1 and CDR2 sequences are WSHSY and SAAADI. This CDR3 contains 13 residues. The V end lost 2 bases, the J end lost 1 base, and 5 bases lay between the germline ends. In DNA form, the CDR3 reads TGCGCCAGCAGTGAGACAGGGAACACTGAAGCTTTCTTT. Translated, it gives CASSETGNTEAFF.

As for this clone: The identical CDR3 is also encoded by other nucleotide sequences in the sample. V usage is TRBV7-9 and J usage is TRBJ2-1; D may correspond to TRBD1 or TRBD2 (5 bases each). The germline V gene has CDR1 SEHNR and CDR2 FQNEAQ (reference sequence). V gave up 6 bases and J gave up 9 bases, with 9 bases separating them. CDR3 length equals 11 residues. This CDR3 reads CASSTGGEQFF. CDR3 DNA sequence: TGTGCCAGCAGTACTGGGGGTGAGCAGTTCTTC.

This clone was seen just once. The genes are TRBV27 and TRBJ2-5; the match to TRBD1 covers 8 bases. The CDR3 covers 13 residues. CDR1 and CDR2 from the germline V gene are MNHEY and SMNVEV (reference sequence). The trim removed 6 bases at V and 3 bases at J, leaving 3 bases unmatched. The CDR3 DNA is TGTGCCAGCAGGAGGGGACAGGAAGAGACCCAGTACTTC. Encoded protein: CASRRGQEETQYF.

CDR3 bases: TGTGCTAGTGGTCCTTTTGGACACGCCTACGAGCAGTACTTC. Amino acids: CASGPFGHAYEQYF. This chain uses TRBV12-5 with TRBJ2-7; D might be TRBD1 (5 bases). The CDR3 totals 14 residues. Germline loops: CDR1 LGHNT, CDR2 FRNRAP. Trimming took 5 bases from V and 2 from J, leaving 13 bases between them.

The chain combines TRBV7-9 with TRBJ1-4; D not certain. V was pared by 2 bases and J by 6 bases, with 13 bases between. The germline gives CDR1 SEHNR, CDR2 FQNEAQ (reference sequence). This CDR3 contains 15 residues. The CDR3 sequence: CASSLLDEGHEKLFF. Written as DNA, the CDR3 is TGTGCCAGCAGCTTATTGGACGAGGGCCATGAAAAACTGTTTTTT.

Of note for this clone: The same CDR3 can be traced to other DNA sequences in this sample. This rearrangement joins TRBV4-1 to TRBJ2-7; D ambiguous. Germline CDR1 reads MGHRA; CDR2 reads YSYEKL. This CDR3 has 11 residues. Trimming stripped 5 bases from V and 1 base from J, with 3 bases between. CDR3 sequence reads: CASSSSYEQYF. The CDR3 nucleotides are TGCGCCAGCAGCTCGTCCTACGAGCAGTACTTC.

The chain employs TRBV7-2 and TRBJ2-3; D remains ambiguous. Trimming removed 4 bases from V and 5 bases from J, with 13 bases in between. Germline V CDR1 and CDR2: SGHTA, FQGNSA. The CDR3 runs to 14 residues. The CDR3 here is CASSSHVPLDTQYF. The CDR3 coding sequence is TGTGCCAGCAGCTCCCATGTCCCACTAGATACGCAGTATTTT.

This clone was counted once. The chain couples TRBV10-3 to TRBJ2-7; no reliable D call. This CDR3 contains 15 residues. The ends were cut back, 3 bases at V and 3 bases at J, with 15 bases in the middle. Germline values: CDR1 ENHRY, CDR2 SYGVKD. The CDR3 DNA is TGTGCCATCAGTGACCCGGTCGGAGAAATCTACGAGCAGTACTTC. This codes for CAISDPVGEIYEQYF.

This clone was observed once. CDR3 in DNA: TGTGCCATCAGTGAAAAGGAAGGGAAACAAGGCTACACCTTC. This codes for CAISEKEGKQGYTF. The gene calls are TRBV10-3 and TRBJ1-2, with D uncertain. Per the germline V gene, CDR1 is ENHRY and CDR2 is SYGVKD. V gave up 3 bases and J gave up 8 bases, with 16 bases separating them. The length of the CDR3 is 14 residues.

The table lists this clone with a count of one. The same CDR3 arises from other DNA sequences in this sample as well. The chain has TRBV5-4 and TRBJ1-6; D uncertain. V shed 0 bases and J shed 6 bases, with 4 bases lying between them. CDR3 length: 13 residues. Germline V gene lookup returns CDR1 SGHNT and CDR2 YYREEE (reference sequence). CDR3 sequence: CASSLGGNSPLHF. The CDR3 DNA is TGTGCCAGCAGCTTGGGAGGTAATTCACCCCTCCACTTT. The whole variable domain, remainder taken from reference TRBV5-4 and TRBJ1-6, is ETGVTQSPTHLIKTRGQQVTLRCSSQSGHNTVSWYQQALGQGPQFIFQYYREEENGRGNFPPRFSGLQFPNYSSELNVNALELDDSALYLCASSLGGNSPLHFGNGTRLTVT.

This clone was seen just once. As DNA, the CDR3 is TGCGCCAGCAGTGAGGGCATTTCCTCCTACGAGCAGTACTTC. It encodes CASSEGISSYEQYF. V gene TRBV10-2 combines with J gene TRBJ2-7; D remains ambiguous. The CDR3 has 14 residues. From germline, CDR1 is WSHSY and CDR2 SAAADI. Trimming took off 2 bases at V and 0 bases at J, with 8 bases between the two ends.

This chain uses TRBV4-2 with TRBJ2-3; D is perhaps TRBD2 (6 bases). This CDR3 contains 17 residues. Germline lookup yields CDR1 LGHNA and CDR2 YNFKEQ. The V and J ends lost 1 base and 4 bases respectively, with 18 bases between them. The CDR3 bases are TGTGCCAGCAGCCAAGGCCCTGGAGGGACTGACCCAGATACGCAGTATTTT. It translates to CASSQGPGGTDPDTQYF.

The J gene is TRBJ2-7, the V gene TRBV21-1. TRBV21-1 is described as a pseudogene. The CDR3 totals 14 residues. The CDR3 sequence: CASSKGVRAPEQYF. For the CDR3, the DNA is TGTGCCAGCAGCAAAGGTGTCAGAGCCCCGGAGCAGTACTTC.

The genes are TRBV6-5 and TRBJ2-3; D unclear. The CDR3 extends over 16 amino acids. V was trimmed by 0 bases and J by 6 bases, leaving 16 bases between them. Germline CDR1 reads MNHEY; CDR2 reads SVGAGI. CDR3 coding DNA: TGTGCCAGCAGTTACTCGAAGGCGTCAGGTGGGGATACGCAGTATTTT. Its translation is CASSYSKASGGDTQYF.

This clone was observed once. The chain is built from TRBV7-8 and TRBJ2-2; the match to TRBD1 covers 7 bases. Trimming took 4 bases from V and 5 from J; bases not matched to a gene: 7. The length of the CDR3 is 15 residues. The V gene's germline CDR1 is SGHVS and CDR2 FQNEAQ. CDR3 sequence reads: CASSSGGERTGELFF. DNA for the CDR3: TGTGCCAGCAGCTCAGGGGGAGAAAGAACCGGGGAGCTGTTTTTT.